These T cell receptor beta chains were read from a single sample in a study of T cells in Graves' hyperthyroidism and ophthalmopathy. TCRdb ran MiXCR on the multiplex PCR reads and lists one entry per CDR3 protein. The table shows 550,000 to 700,000 distinct CDR3 sequences, with roughly 15% occurring only once. The sequenced sample was blood. The origin of the receptors is a middle-aged woman with Graves' ophthalmopathy. Each CDR3 is given with its conserved first and last residue. The D gene is left open where the match is weak. Size values are once, few and many counts, or a class for expanded clones, and some rows have none.

j_call: TRBJ2-2; d_call: TRBD2; v_call: TRBV7-2; clone_size: .; cdr3_length: 16; cdr3_nt: TGTGCCAGCAGCTTAGCAGGGACTACCTACACCGGGGAGCTGTTTTTT; cdr3_aa: CASSLAGTTYTGELFF
j_call: TRBJ2-2; d_call: TRBD2; v_call: TRBV19; clone_size: once; cdr3_length: 15; cdr3_nt: TGTGCCAGTAGTATAAAGCGGGAGGGAGTCGGGGAGCTGTTTTTT; cdr3_aa: CASSIKREGVGELFF
j_call: TRBJ1-1; d_call: TRBD1; v_call: TRBV5-1; clone_size: once; cdr3_length: 14; cdr3_nt: TGCGCCAGCAGCTATATACAGGGGGCGACTGAAGCTTTCTTT; cdr3_aa: CASSYIQGATEAFF
j_call: TRBJ1-5; d_call: .; v_call: TRBV4-1; clone_size: .; cdr3_length: 15; cdr3_nt: TGCGCCAGCAGCCAAGCAGGGATCTTACATCAGCCCCAGCATTTT; cdr3_aa: CASSQAGILHQPQHF
j_call: TRBJ1-5; d_call: TRBD1; v_call: TRBV9; clone_size: .; cdr3_length: 14; cdr3_nt: TGTGCCAGCAGCGGAGGAGCAGGGGGTCAGCCCCAGCATTTT; cdr3_aa: CASSGGAGGQPQHF
j_call: TRBJ2-7; d_call: .; v_call: TRBV20-1; clone_size: .; cdr3_length: 13; cdr3_nt: TGCAGTGCTAGGGAGGGGGCCAACTACGAGCAGTACTTC; cdr3_aa: CSAREGANYEQYF
j_call: TRBJ2-5; d_call: TRBD2; v_call: TRBV19; clone_size: few; cdr3_length: 18; cdr3_nt: TGTGCCAGTAGTCCCGGGACATTCAGCGGGGGCCCTCTAGGGACCCAGTACTTC; cdr3_aa: CASSPGTFSGGPLGTQYF
j_call: TRBJ2-5; d_call: TRBD1; v_call: TRBV28; clone_size: many; cdr3_length: 14; cdr3_nt: TGTGCCAGCCAGACAGGGGGCCTCGGGGAGACCCAGTACTTC; cdr3_aa: CASQTGGLGETQYF
j_call: TRBJ2-2; d_call: .; v_call: TRBV6-2/TRBV6-3; clone_size: many; cdr3_length: 12; cdr3_nt: TGTGCCAACAGTTACAGCGCCGGGGAGCTGTTTTTT; cdr3_aa: CANSYSAGELFF
j_call: TRBJ2-7; d_call: TRBD1; v_call: TRBV6-2/TRBV6-3; clone_size: many; cdr3_length: 14; cdr3_nt: TGTGCCAGCAAAATGACAGGGTCGAGCTACGAGCAGTACTTC; cdr3_aa: CASKMTGSSYEQYF
j_call: TRBJ2-7; d_call: .; v_call: TRBV2; clone_size: many; cdr3_length: 17; cdr3_nt: TGTGCCAGCAGTGTGTCCCGGGGTCCCTATTCCCCCTACGAGCAGTACTTC; cdr3_aa: CASSVSRGPYSPYEQYF